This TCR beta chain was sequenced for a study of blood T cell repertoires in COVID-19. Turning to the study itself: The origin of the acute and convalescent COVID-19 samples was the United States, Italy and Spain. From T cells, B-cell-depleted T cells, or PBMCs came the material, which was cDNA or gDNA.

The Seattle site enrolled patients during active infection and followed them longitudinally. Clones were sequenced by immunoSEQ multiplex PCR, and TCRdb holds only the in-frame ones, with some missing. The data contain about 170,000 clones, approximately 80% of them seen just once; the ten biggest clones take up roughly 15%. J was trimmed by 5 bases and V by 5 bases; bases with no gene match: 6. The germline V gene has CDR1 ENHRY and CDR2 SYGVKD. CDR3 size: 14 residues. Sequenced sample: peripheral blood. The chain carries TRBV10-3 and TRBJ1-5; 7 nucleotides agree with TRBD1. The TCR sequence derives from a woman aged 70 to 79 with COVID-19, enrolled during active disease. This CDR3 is CAISNRGTYQPQHF. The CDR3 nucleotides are TGTGCCATCAGTAACAGGGGTACATATCAGCCCCAGCATTTT.